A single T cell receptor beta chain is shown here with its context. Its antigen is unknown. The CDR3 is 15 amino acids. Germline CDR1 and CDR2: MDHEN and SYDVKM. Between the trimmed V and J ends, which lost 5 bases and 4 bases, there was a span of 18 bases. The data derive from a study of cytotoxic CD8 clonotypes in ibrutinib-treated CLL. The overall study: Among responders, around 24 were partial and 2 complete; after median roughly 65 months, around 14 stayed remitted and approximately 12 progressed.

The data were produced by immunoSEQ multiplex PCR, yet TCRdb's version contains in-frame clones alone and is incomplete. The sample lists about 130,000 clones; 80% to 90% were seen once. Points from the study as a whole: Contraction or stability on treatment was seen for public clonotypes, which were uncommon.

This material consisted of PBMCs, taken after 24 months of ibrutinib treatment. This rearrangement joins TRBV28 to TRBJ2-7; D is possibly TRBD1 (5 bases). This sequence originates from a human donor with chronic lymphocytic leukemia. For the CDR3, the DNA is TGTGCCAGCAGTGCCCCGACAGTCTCAGGATACGAGCAGTACTTC. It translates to CASSAPTVSGYEQYF.